This T cell receptor beta chain came from a study of T cell responses to AZD1222 COVID-19 vaccine. The study's findings and limits: Spike-spanning, vaccine-associated CD4 TCRs were dominant at 160-218 and 743-854. Just a handful of AZD1222 recipients tested seropositive at baseline.

TCRdb's copy holds only in-frame clones and misses some; the assay was immunoSEQ multiplex PCR. This table has 110,000 or so clones, about 89% appearing once. This CDR3 is 12 amino acids long. Looked up from germline, CDR1 is SGHTA and CDR2 is FQGNSA. Between the trimmed V and J ends, which lost 5 bases and 11 bases, there was a span of 13 bases. About this clone itself: Its target is not known.

The V gene is TRBV7-2, the J gene TRBJ1-5, with no clear D. The sample was peripheral blood, taken 28 days after the second AZD1222 dose. The receptor comes from an adult who received the AZD1222 COVID-19 vaccine. The CDR3 DNA reads TGTGCCAGCAGCCCTGGGTCCCGGGCCCAGCATTTT. This encodes CASSPGSRAQHF.